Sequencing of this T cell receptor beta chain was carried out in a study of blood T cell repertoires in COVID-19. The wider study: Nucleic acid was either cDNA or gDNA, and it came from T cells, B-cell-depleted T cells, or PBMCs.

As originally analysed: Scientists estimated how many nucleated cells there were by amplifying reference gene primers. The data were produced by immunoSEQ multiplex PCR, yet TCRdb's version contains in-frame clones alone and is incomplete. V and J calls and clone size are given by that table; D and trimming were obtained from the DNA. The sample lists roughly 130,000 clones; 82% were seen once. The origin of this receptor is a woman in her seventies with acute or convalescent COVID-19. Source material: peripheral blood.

The CDR3 here is CASSFGGSTQYF. In DNA form, the CDR3 reads TGTGCCAGCAGCTTTGGGGGCAGTACGCAGTATTTT. The genes are TRBV11-2 and TRBJ2-3; D might be TRBD1 (6 bases). This CDR3 comprises 12 residues. Trimming shortened V by 3 bases and J by 8 bases, and 9 bases separated the two germline ends. CDR1 SGHAT and CDR2 FQNNGV come from the germline V gene.